This TCR beta chain was profiled in a study of monozygotic twins with inflammatory bowel disease. Through template switching, UMIs that included a 6-nucleotide sample barcode were added. Nested PCRs of approximately 16 and 10 cycles, two in total, were run on TCRalpha and TCRbeta cDNA. TCRdb reprocessed the 5' RACE reads and reports one entry per CDR3 protein, with no DNA. The sample table sets out over 100,000 distinct CDR3 sequences. Study-level findings and limits: Comparison of concordant versus discordant twins revealed no difference in repertoire similarity, possibly due to limited power. Relative clonotype sharing with others was diminished in IBD patients versus healthy twins, particularly with disease activity.

The germline gives CDR1 DFQATT, CDR2 SNEGSKA (reference sequence). The CDR3 runs to 13 residues. For this clonotype: Antigen specificity is unknown.

The sequence derives from a human donor with ulcerative colitis or Crohn's disease, or a healthy co-twin of an affected twin (not recorded which). The material sequenced was blood. This chain uses TRBV20-1 with TRBJ2-3; the D call from TCRdb, TRBD1, cannot be confirmed without DNA. The CDR3 region is CSAGRGTADTQYF.